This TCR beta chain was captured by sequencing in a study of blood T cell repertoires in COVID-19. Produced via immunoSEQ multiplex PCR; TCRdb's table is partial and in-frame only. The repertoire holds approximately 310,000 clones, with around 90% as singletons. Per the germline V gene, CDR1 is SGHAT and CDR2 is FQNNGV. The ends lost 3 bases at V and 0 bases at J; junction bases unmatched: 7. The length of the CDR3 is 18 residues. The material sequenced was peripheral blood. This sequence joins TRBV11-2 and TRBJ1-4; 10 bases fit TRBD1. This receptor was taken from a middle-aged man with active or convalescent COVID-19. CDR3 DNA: TGTGCCAGCAGCTTTCGGGGACAGGGGCAGTCAACTAATGAAAAACTGTTTTTT. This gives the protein CASSFRGQGQSTNEKLFF.